The 32 T cell receptor beta chains below all came from one sample that was sequenced in a study of blood T cells in healthy people across ages. A J-beta primer mix and a sample-barcoded 5' primer were used in a second PCR of roughly 6 to 11 cycles. One entry per CDR3 protein results from TCRdb running MiXCR on the 5' RACE reads. Of roughly 500,000 distinct CDR3 sequences in the sample, about 25% were seen once. Material: blood. These receptor sequences come from a woman aged 70-85 years in good health.

There are a few counts of this clonotype. This chain connects TRBV29-1 to TRBJ1-4; D is ambiguous. The germline gives CDR1 SQVTM, CDR2 ANQGSEA. The CDR3 extends over 12 amino acids. The V end was cut by 1 base, the J end by 7 bases, with 7 bases between. The CDR3 loop reads CSVEVSREKLFF. In DNA, the CDR3 is TGCAGCGTTGAAGTCAGTCGTGAAAAACTGTTTTTT.

This chain uses TRBV29-1 with TRBJ2-1, with 10 positions matching TRBD2. This CDR3 is built from 13 residues. Germline CDR1 and CDR2: SQVTM and ANQGSEA. V trimming: 8 bases; J trimming: 9 bases; junction bases outside the gene matches: 10. Here the CDR3 DNA reads TGCAGCCTCGGACTAGCGGCTTCTGGTGAGCAGTTCTTC. Protein: CSLGLAASGEQFF.

The chain joins TRBV5-1 to TRBJ2-2; 9 nucleotides align to TRBD1. The germline V gene has CDR1 SGHRS and CDR2 YFSETQ. The CDR3 extends over 17 amino acids. J gave up 5 bases and V 4 bases, and 12 bases lay outside the gene matches. DNA of the CDR3: TGCGCCAGCAGCCTGGGACAGGGAGGAATGTGGACCGGGGAGCTGTTTTTT. Its protein is CASSLGQGGMWTGELFF.

The count of this clonotype is one. One end of the junction does not line up with germline, which may come from a read error. The rearrangement links TRBV29-1 to TRBJ1-5; 9 nucleotides match TRBD1. The length of the CDR3 is 14 residues. In germline, CDR1 is SQVTM, CDR2 ANQGSEA. The CDR3 loop is CSVQDRGREQPQHF. The CDR3 DNA reads as TGCAGCGTTCAGGACAGGGGCCGGGAACAGCCTCAGCATTTT.

This clonotype was counted a few times. CDR3 protein: CASRVETGGREQYF. Written as DNA, the CDR3 is TGCGCCAGCCGGGTGGAGACAGGCGGGAGGGAGCAGTACTTC. The chain employs TRBV5-1 and TRBJ2-7, with 8 bases aligning to TRBD2. CDR1 SGHRS and CDR2 YFSETQ come from the germline V gene. With V trimmed by 7 bases and J by 7 bases, 13 bases remained unmatched. The CDR3 extends over 14 amino acids.

This clonotype showed up just a few times. This sequence joins TRBV3-1 and TRBJ2-5; a weak D match, TRBD1 (6 bases). V was shortened by 6 bases and J by 2 bases, with 13 bases between the two germline ends. This CDR3 contains 14 residues. Looked up from germline, CDR1 is LGHDT and CDR2 is YNNKEL (reference sequence). CDR3 sequence reads: CASRVDSPQETQYF. DNA for the CDR3: TGTGCCAGCAGGGTGGACAGTCCGCAAGAGACCCAGTACTTC.

This clonotype was seen only a few times. V gene TRBV10-3 combines with J gene TRBJ1-2; the D gene is possibly TRBD1 (5 bases). The CDR3 has 13 residues. Germline CDR1 ENHRY, CDR2 SYGVKD. V gave up 4 bases and J gave up 4 bases, with 10 bases separating them. The CDR3 sequence is CAISGGPAYGYTF. CDR3 nucleotides: TGTGCCATCAGTGGGGGACCTGCCTATGGCTACACCTTC.

To note about this clonotype: Germline is not matched at one junction end, which may reflect a read error. CDR3 sequence: CASSPPGTGSGANVPTF. CDR3 coding DNA: TGCGCCAGCAGCCCTCCCGGGACAGGGTCCGGGGCCAACGTCCCGACTTTC. The rearrangement links TRBV5-1 to TRBJ2-6, with 9 nucleotides matching TRBD1. The CDR3 sequence is 17 residues long. CDR1 SGHRS and CDR2 YFSETQ come from the germline V gene.

This clonotype turned up a few times. The chain links TRBV5-8 to TRBJ1-4, with a possible D match to TRBD1 (6 bases). The CDR3 is 18 amino acids. CDR1 and CDR2 (germline): SGHTS, YDEGEE. V was pared by 1 base and J by 0 bases, with 16 bases between. The CDR3: CASSLSKGGITTNEKLFF. CDR3 DNA: TGTGCCAGCAGCTTGTCAAAAGGGGGTATAACAACTAATGAAAAACTGTTTTTT. Together with reference TRBV5-8 and TRBJ1-4, the CDR3 gives the full variable domain: EAGVTQSPTHLIKTRGQQATLRCSPISGHTSVYWYQQALGLGLQFLLWYDEGEERNRGNFPPRFSGRQFPNYSSELNVNALELEDSALYLCASSLSKGGITTNEKLFFGSGTQLSVL.

This clonotype showed up just a few times. The rearrangement uses TRBV5-1 and TRBJ2-5, with D tentatively TRBD1 (5 bases). V lost 0 bases, J lost 0 bases, and 12 bases lay in between. Germline assignment: CDR1 SGHRS and CDR2 YFSETQ. The CDR3 loop spans 16 amino acids. In DNA, the CDR3 is TGCGCCAGCAGCTTGGCCCAGGGCCTTTACCAAGAGACCCAGTACTTC. Protein sequence: CASSLAQGLYQETQYF.

The table lists this clonotype with a few counts. The chain couples TRBV4-3 to TRBJ1-4, with D unresolved. Looked up from germline, CDR1 is LGHNA and CDR2 is YSLEER. The CDR3 is made up of 15 amino acids. Trimming cost V 1 base and J 0 bases, with 6 bases left between them. The CDR3, as DNA: TGCGCCAGCAGCCAAGGGAAAGCAACTAATGAAAAACTGTTTTTT. Translation: CASSQGKATNEKLFF.

The chain has TRBV20-1 and TRBJ1-1; no definite D call. Trimming left V 0 bases short and J 2 bases short, with 10 bases between. The germline gives CDR1 DFQATT, CDR2 SNEGSKA (reference sequence). The CDR3 has 14 amino acids. CDR3 loop: CSAREQVKNTEAFF. The DNA for the CDR3 is TGCAGTGCTAGAGAGCAGGTAAAAAACACTGAAGCTTTCTTT.

This clonotype came up a few times. The V gene is TRBV2, the J gene TRBJ2-5; 9 bases agree with TRBD2. The CDR3 contains 15 residues. V lost 6 bases and J lost 5; bases outside the gene matches: 10. Germline lookup yields CDR1 SNHLY and CDR2 FYNNEI. The CDR3: CASRASGGPWETQYF. CDR3 nucleotide sequence: TGTGCCAGCAGAGCGAGCGGGGGGCCATGGGAGACCCAGTACTTC.

This clonotype has just a few counts. The chain links TRBV10-3 to TRBJ2-5; D is ambiguous. CDR1 is ENHRY, CDR2 SYGVKD, per germline. V was trimmed by 3 bases and J by 5 bases, leaving 10 bases between them. The CDR3 spans 13 residues. The CDR3, as DNA: TGTGCCATCAGTGATGTGTACGGGGAGACCCAGTACTTC. It is translated as CAISDVYGETQYF.

The chain uses TRBV4-2 and TRBJ1-6; D gene ambiguous. This CDR3 contains 17 residues. Trimming pared 0 bases from V and 0 bases from J, leaving 9 bases between. Germline V gene lookup returns CDR1 LGHNA and CDR2 YNFKEQ. The chain's CDR3 is CASSQDAIGSYNSPLHF. CDR3 sequence (DNA): TGTGCCAGCAGCCAAGACGCAATAGGCTCCTATAATTCACCCCTCCACTTT.

The chain is built from TRBV20-1 and TRBJ2-5, with D tentatively TRBD2 (6 bases). The V gene lost 2 bases and the J gene lost 1 base, with 17 bases spanning the gap. This CDR3 comprises 16 residues. The germline V gene encodes CDR1 DFQATT and CDR2 SNEGSKA (reference sequence). CDR3 loop: CSARKPGARSQETQYF. The CDR3 bases are TGCAGTGCTAGAAAACCGGGAGCCCGAAGCCAAGAGACCCAGTACTTC.

The chain is built from TRBV12-3 or TRBV12-4 and TRBJ2-1; D call uncertain. The CDR3 sequence is 12 residues long. The V end was cut by 6 bases, the J end by 7 bases, with 10 bases between. The DNA for the CDR3 is TGTGCCAGCAGGAGGATTATTAATGAGCAGTTCTTC. It specifies CASRRIINEQFF.

J is TRBJ2-5 and V is TRBV5-1, with 8 nucleotides matching TRBD1. The J call may not be correct, given that the DNA end is closer to TRBJ2-7. Per germline, CDR1 SGHRS and CDR2 YFSETQ. CDR3 length equals 17 residues. The CDR3 spells CASSMAPGQGSNYEQYF. CDR3 DNA: TGCGCCAGCAGCATGGCCCCAGGACAGGGCTCAAACTACGAGCAGTACTTC.

This CDR3 is CASSPRHRETQYF. The CDR3 nucleotides are TGTGCCAGCAGCCCTCGGCATCGAGAGACCCAGTACTTC. The chain is built from TRBV7-3 and TRBJ2-5; D uncertain. Germline assignment: CDR1 SGHTA and CDR2 FQGTGA. Trimming removed 5 bases from V and 4 bases from J, with 11 bases in between. This CDR3 is 13 amino acids long.

Note on this clonotype: At one end, the junction sequence differs from germline, possibly due to a read error. The gene calls are TRBV12-3 or TRBV12-4 and TRBJ2-5, with 8 bases matching TRBD1. This CDR3 comprises 12 residues. CDR3 DNA: TGTGCCAGCAGTTACAGGGGGGACCTCCTGGACTTC. Translated: CASSYRGDLLDF.

The sample holds a few counts of this clonotype. The chain is built from TRBV6-4 and TRBJ1-1; 9 bases match TRBD1. This CDR3 is 15 amino acids long. Per germline, CDR1 MRHNA and CDR2 SNTAGT. With V trimmed by 4 bases and J by 4 bases, 7 bases remained unmatched. The CDR3 sequence: CASSAFGDRATEAFF. For the CDR3, the DNA is TGTGCCAGCAGTGCCTTTGGGGACAGGGCCACTGAAGCTTTCTTT.

This clonotype has more than one count but fewer than ten. The V call is TRBV6-5, the J call TRBJ1-1; D may be TRBD1 (6 bases). V was pared by 0 bases and J by 6 bases, with 11 bases between. The CDR3 totals 14 residues. The germline CDR1 and CDR2 sequences are MNHEY and SVGAGI. The CDR3 DNA reads TGTGCCAGCAGTTACTCAGGGGGGAGCGCTGAAGCTTTCTTT. It is translated as CASSYSGGSAEAFF.

About this clonotype itself: The junction departs from germline at one end; a sequencing error may be responsible. The chain uses TRBV19 and TRBJ2-5; possible D gene TRBD2, 7 bases. Germline assignment: CDR1 LNHDA and CDR2 SQIVND (reference sequence). The CDR3 has 14 residues. The CDR3 reads CASRSLGGGESQYF. CDR3 DNA: TGTGCCAGTAGATCCCTTGGAGGGGGGGAGAGCCAGTACTTC.

V and J are TRBV7-2 and TRBJ1-4, with D unclear. Deletions cut 1 base from V and 8 bases from J, with 11 bases between. The CDR3 runs 14 residues. Germline-derived CDR1 and CDR2 are SGHTA and FQGNSA. CDR3 DNA: TGTGCCAGCAGCTTAGACGGGAGTACGGAAAAACTGTTTTTT. It yields the protein CASSLDGSTEKLFF.

This clonotype appeared many times. The V call is TRBV7-9, the J call TRBJ2-5; D is uncertain. The CDR3 has 12 amino acids. V shed 4 bases and J shed 0 bases, with 3 bases lying between them. The germline CDR1 and CDR2 sequences are SEHNR and FQNEAQ (reference sequence). The CDR3 region is CASSWYQETQYF. In nucleotides, the CDR3 is TGTGCCAGCAGCTGGTACCAAGAGACCCAGTACTTC.

CDR3 region: CASSPGQGLGETQYF. CDR3 bases: TGCGCCAGCAGCCCGGGACAGGGGTTAGGGGAGACCCAGTACTTC. V is TRBV5-1 and J is TRBJ2-5; the match to TRBD1 covers 10 bases. The CDR3 spans 15 residues. V shed 4 bases, J shed 5 bases, and the junction held 8 bases outside the gene matches. Per germline, CDR1 SGHRS and CDR2 YFSETQ.

This sequence joins TRBV20-1 and TRBJ2-5; D is perhaps TRBD1 (6 bases). The CDR3 covers 14 residues. Germline V gives CDR1 DFQATT, CDR2 SNEGSKA (reference sequence). Trimming took off 1 base at V and 1 base at J, with 10 bases between the two ends. As DNA, the CDR3 is TGCAGTGCTAGAGGGGACACGGTCCAAGAGACCCAGTACTTC. Translation: CSARGDTVQETQYF.

This clonotype was seen only a few times. The chain has TRBV28 and TRBJ2-6; D unclear. V lost 3 bases and J 8 bases, leaving 11 bases between the germline ends. Germline CDR1 and CDR2: MDHEN and SYDVKM. The CDR3 loop spans 14 amino acids. The CDR3 DNA reads as TGTGCCAGCAGTTTGAGCATTGGCCCCAACGTCCTGACTTTC. Protein sequence: CASSLSIGPNVLTF.

The V and J genes are TRBV6-5 and TRBJ2-3, with 7 bases identical to TRBD2. This CDR3 contains 17 residues. Germline assignment: CDR1 MNHEY and CDR2 SVGAGI. V was pared by 0 bases and J by 2 bases, with 8 bases of the junction left unmatched. The CDR3, as DNA: TGTGCCAGCAGTTACTCGAAGAGGCGGGGGACCACAGATACGCAGTATTTT. Protein sequence: CASSYSKRRGTTDTQYF.

This clonotype was recorded a few times. This chain joins TRBV20-1 and TRBJ2-1; 9 bases line up with TRBD2. V trimming: 7 bases; J trimming: 9 bases; junction bases outside the gene matches: 13. Germline V gene sequence: CDR1 DFQATT, CDR2 SNEGSKA (reference sequence). This CDR3 comprises 14 residues. The DNA of the CDR3 is TGCAGTGGTAGGCTAGCGGGGATATTTGGTGAGCAGTTCTTC. It codes for CSGRLAGIFGEQFF.

The CDR3 nucleotides read TGCAGTCCATGGGGACAGGGGGCAACAGATACGCAGTATTTT. Encoded protein: CSPWGQGATDTQYF. This chain joins TRBV20-1 and TRBJ2-3; 12 bases are a match to TRBD1. J lost 3 bases, V lost 8 bases, and 6 bases had no gene match. The CDR3 runs to 14 residues. From germline, CDR1 is DFQATT and CDR2 SNEGSKA (reference sequence).

The rearrangement uses TRBV20-1 and TRBJ1-4; TRBD1 is a possible D gene (5 bases). The CDR3 runs to 15 residues. Germline V gene lookup returns CDR1 DFQATT and CDR2 SNEGSKA (reference sequence). With 4 bases removed from V and 13 bases from J, the gap between germline ends came to 25 bases. For the CDR3, the DNA is TGCAGTGCTAAAGACCCCGGGACCCTCGGAGATGGACTGTTTTTT. It is translated as CSAKDPGTLGDGLFF.